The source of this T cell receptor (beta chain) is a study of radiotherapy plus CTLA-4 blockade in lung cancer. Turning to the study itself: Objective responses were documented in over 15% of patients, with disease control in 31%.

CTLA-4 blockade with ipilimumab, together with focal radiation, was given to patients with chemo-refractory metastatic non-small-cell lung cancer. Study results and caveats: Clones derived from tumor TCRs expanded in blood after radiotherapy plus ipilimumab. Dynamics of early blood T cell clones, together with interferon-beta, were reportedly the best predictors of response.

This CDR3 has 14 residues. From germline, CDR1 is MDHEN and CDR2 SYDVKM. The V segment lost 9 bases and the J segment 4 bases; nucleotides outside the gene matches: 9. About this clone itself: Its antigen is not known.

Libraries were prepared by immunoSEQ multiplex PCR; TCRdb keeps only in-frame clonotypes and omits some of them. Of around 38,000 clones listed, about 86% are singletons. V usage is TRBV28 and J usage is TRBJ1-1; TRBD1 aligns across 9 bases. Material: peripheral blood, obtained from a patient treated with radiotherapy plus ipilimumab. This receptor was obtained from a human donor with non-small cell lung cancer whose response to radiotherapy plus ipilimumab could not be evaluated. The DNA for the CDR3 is TGTGCCAGTAGAAAACAGGGGGCCTTCACTGAAGCTTTCTTT. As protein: CASRKQGAFTEAFF.